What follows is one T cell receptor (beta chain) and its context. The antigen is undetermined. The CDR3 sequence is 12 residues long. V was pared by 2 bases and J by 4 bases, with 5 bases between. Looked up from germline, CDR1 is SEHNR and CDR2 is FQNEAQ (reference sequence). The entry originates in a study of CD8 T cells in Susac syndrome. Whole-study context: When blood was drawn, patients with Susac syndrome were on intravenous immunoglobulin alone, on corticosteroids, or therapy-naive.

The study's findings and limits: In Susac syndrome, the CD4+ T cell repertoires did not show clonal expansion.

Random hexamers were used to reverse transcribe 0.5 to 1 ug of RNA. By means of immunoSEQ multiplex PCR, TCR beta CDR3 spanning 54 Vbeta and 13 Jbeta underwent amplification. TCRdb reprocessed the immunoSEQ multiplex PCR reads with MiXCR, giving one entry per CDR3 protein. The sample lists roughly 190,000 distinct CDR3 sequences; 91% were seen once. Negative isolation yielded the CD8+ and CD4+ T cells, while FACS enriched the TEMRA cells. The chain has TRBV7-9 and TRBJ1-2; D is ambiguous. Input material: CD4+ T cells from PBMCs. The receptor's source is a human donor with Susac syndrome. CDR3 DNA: TGTGCCAGCAGCTTAAAAGTCTATGGCTACACCTTC. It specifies CASSLKVYGYTF.